This record concerns one T cell receptor beta chain sequence. The target antigen is unknown. Amplification of TCR beta CDR3 regions was performed using RNA transcripts as template. The HTBI primer set was used in a first-round RT-PCR of the TCR CDR3. MiXCR, applied by TCRdb to the multiplex PCR reads, yields one record per CDR3 protein. The data contain more than 500,000 distinct CDR3 sequences, 35% to 50% of them singletons. The CDR3 runs to 14 residues. Germline values: CDR1 SGHTA, CDR2 FQGNSA. V lost 3 bases, J lost 4 bases, and 6 bases stayed unmatched. The data derive from a study of T cells in Graves' hyperthyroidism and ophthalmopathy. General study points: A median around 6.4 months before onset, the model predicted ophthalmopathy.

The chain uses TRBV7-2 and TRBJ2-7, with 7 nucleotides matching TRBD1. This receptor was taken from an adult woman with Graves' disease, either hyperthyroidism or ophthalmopathy (not recorded which). The specimen was peripheral blood or thyroid tissue (not recorded which). CDR3 protein: CASSFTGQAYEQYF. The CDR3 DNA reads TGTGCCAGCAGCTTTACCGGACAGGCGTACGAGCAGTACTTC. Together with reference TRBV7-2 and TRBJ2-7, the CDR3 gives the full variable domain: GAGVSQSPSNKVTEKGKDVELRCDPISGHTALYWYRQSLGQGLEFLIYFQGNSAPDKSGLPSDRFSAERTGGSVSTLTIQRTQQEDSAVYLCASSFTGQAYEQYFGPGTRLTVT.